This TCR beta chain was sequenced for a study of blood T cell repertoires in COVID-19. In the study overall: Spain, Italy and the United States supplied samples that represented acute and convalescent COVID-19.

Per the original data handling: Quantification of nucleated cells was approximated via reference gene primer amplification. The table came from immunoSEQ multiplex PCR; TCRdb's copy has only in-frame clones and leaves some out. V and J calls and clone size are those listed in that table; D and trimming were worked out from the DNA. The sample includes some 42,000 clones, about three quarters of them seen just once. V was clipped by 0 bases and J by 9 bases, with 12 bases between them. The germline V gene encodes CDR1 MNHNS and CDR2 SASEGT. The CDR3 loop spans 15 amino acids. V gene TRBV6-1 combines with J gene TRBJ1-6; TRBD1 might be the D (5 bases). This clonotype was sampled from a woman in her 70s with acute or convalescent COVID-19. The sequenced material came from peripheral blood. CDR3 nucleotide sequence: TGTGCCAGCAGTGAAGCGCTTGACAGTTTTTCACCCCTCCACTTT. Encoded protein: CASSEALDSFSPLHF.